The rows below give T cell receptor beta chains drawn from one sample of a study of OX40 agonist ivuxolimab in advanced cancers. Libraries were prepared by immunoSEQ multiplex PCR; TCRdb keeps only in-frame clonotypes and omits some of them. This table has about 88,000 clones, 75% to 90% appearing once. The sample here was CD4+ or CD8+ T cells sorted from blood, taken in a trial of the OX40 agonist ivuxolimab. These receptors were collected from an adult with an advanced solid tumor such as melanoma, head and neck, liver or kidney cancer. CDR3s include the opening cysteine and the closing phenylalanine or tryptophan. The D gene is left open where the match is weak. Not all rows give a size; the values are once, few, many and, for expanded clones, a class.

v_gene	j_gene	d_gene	abundance	CDR3nt	CDR3aa
TRBV11-2	TRBJ1-2	TRBD1	NA	TGTGCCAGCAGCGAAAACAGGGGGCGTAACTATGGCTACACCTTC	CASSENRGRNYGYTF
TRBV6-6	TRBJ1-1	NA	NA	TGTGCCAGCAGTTATGGAGGGGGACGGAGGACTGAAGCTTTCTTT	CASSYGGGRRTEAFF
TRBV25-1	TRBJ1-2	NA	NA	TGTGCCAGCAAGGTGAAATTCCGGGTCAACTATGGCTACACCTTC	CASKVKFRVNYGYTF
TRBV5-3	TRBJ2-7	NA	NA	TGTGCCAGCACCCCGGGGACCCGGACCTACGAGCAGTACTTC	CASTPGTRTYEQYF
TRBV6-1	TRBJ1-4	TRBD1	NA	TGTGCCAGCAAAATACAGGGGGCGGATGAAAAACTGTTTTTT	CASKIQGADEKLFF
TRBV7-6	TRBJ1-4	NA	NA	TGTGCCAGCAGCTTAGCGGAGAGGGCTGGAAAACTGTTTTTT	CASSLAERAGKLFF
TRBV6-6	TRBJ1-1	NA	NA	TGTGCCAGCAGTTACCTGGGGAGGGCGAACACTGAAGCTTTCTTT	CASSYLGRANTEAFF
TRBV27	TRBJ2-1	NA	NA	TGTGCCAGCAGTAGGGACCCTAGGAGACAAGGTGAGCAGTTCTTC	CASSRDPRRQGEQFF
TRBV4-1	TRBJ1-1	TRBD1	NA	TGCGCCAGCAGCCGGACAGGGGAAACTGAAGCTTTCTTT	CASSRTGETEAFF
TRBV25-1	TRBJ1-1	NA	few	TGTGCCAGCAGCCTGACAGGGAACACTGAAGCTTTCTTT	CASSLTGNTEAFF
TRBV28	TRBJ2-5	NA	NA	TGTGCCAGCAGGTTACGGAGGACAGCCCGGTGGGAGACCCAGTACTTC	CASRLRRTARWETQYF
TRBV7-3	TRBJ1-1	NA	NA	TGTGCCAGCAGCTTACACGCGAACACTGAAGCTTTCTTT	CASSLHANTEAFF
TRBV28	TRBJ1-1	NA	NA	TGTGCCAGCAGCCCACAACCCGCCATGATTGGGTTAGGGGACACTGAAGCTTTCTTT	CASSPQPAMIGLGDTEAFF
TRBV28	TRBJ1-2	TRBD1	NA	TGTGCCAGCAGAGCTCCCGGGACAGGCTATGGCTACACCTTC	CASRAPGTGYGYTF
TRBV5-1	TRBJ1-3	NA	NA	TGCGCCAGCAGCTTCGGGGTGTCAGGCGCCTCTGGAAACACCATATATTTT	CASSFGVSGASGNTIYF
TRBV7-9	TRBJ2-1	NA	few	TGTGCCAGCAGCTCGTATATCTTGGCGGCCTACAATGAGCAGTTCTTC	CASSSYILAAYNEQFF
TRBV11-2	TRBJ1-1	TRBD1	NA	TGTGCCAGCAGCTTGCCGGGACAGGTCCCTGAAGCTTTCTTT	CASSLPGQVPEAFF
TRBV5-5	TRBJ1-5	NA	once	TGTGCCAGCAGCTTGGTACAGGGAGATCAGCCCCAGCATTTT	CASSLVQGDQPQHF
TRBV4-2	TRBJ2-1	TRBD2	NA	TGTGCCAGCAGCCCCTCGGTAGGAGCGGGGGGCTACAATGAGCAGTTCTTC	CASSPSVGAGGYNEQFF
TRBV25-1	TRBJ1-1	NA	NA	TGTGCCAGCAGTGAATCCCGCGGGAGGGGAAAGAACACTGAAGCTTTCTTT	CASSESRGRGKNTEAFF
TRBV18	TRBJ2-7	TRBD1	NA	TGTGCCAGCTCCACGAGAGGGACAGGGCTCTACGAGCAGTACTTC	CASSTRGTGLYEQYF
TRBV7-9	TRBJ2-7	NA	NA	TGTGCCAGCAGTAAGGGGCGTTTATCCTACGAGCAGTACTTC	CASSKGRLSYEQYF
TRBV5-6	TRBJ1-4	NA	NA	TGTGCCAGCAGCTTTAGAATGGGGGGGACTAATGAAAAACTGTTTTTT	CASSFRMGGTNEKLFF
TRBV6-5	TRBJ1-1	TRBD1	NA	TGTGCCAGCAGCCGAGGACAGGGCTGGAACACTGAAGCTTTCTTT	CASSRGQGWNTEAFF
TRBV6-5	TRBJ2-3	NA	once	TGTGCCAGCAGTTACTCGAAGGACATGGGAGATACGCAGTATTTT	CASSYSKDMGDTQYF